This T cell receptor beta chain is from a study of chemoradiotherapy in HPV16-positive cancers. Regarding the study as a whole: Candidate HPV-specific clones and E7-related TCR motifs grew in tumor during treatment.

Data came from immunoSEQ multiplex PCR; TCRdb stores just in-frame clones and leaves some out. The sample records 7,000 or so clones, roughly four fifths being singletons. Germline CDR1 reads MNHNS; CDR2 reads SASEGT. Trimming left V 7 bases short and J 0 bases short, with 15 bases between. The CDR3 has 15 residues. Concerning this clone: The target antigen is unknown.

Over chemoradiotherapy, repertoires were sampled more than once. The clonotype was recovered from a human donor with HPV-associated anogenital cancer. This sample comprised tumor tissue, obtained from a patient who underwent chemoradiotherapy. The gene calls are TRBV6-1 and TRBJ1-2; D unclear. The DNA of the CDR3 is TGTGCCAGCATTCTGAATCGCGTGGCTAACTATGGCTACACCTTC. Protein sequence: CASILNRVANYGYTF.